This TCR beta chain was identified during a study of blood T cell repertoires in COVID-19. V dropped 6 bases and J dropped 0 bases, with 7 bases sitting between them. The CDR3 covers 13 residues. Data came from immunoSEQ multiplex PCR; TCRdb stores just in-frame clones and leaves some out. In the table there are about 220,000 clones, around 87% of which are singletons. The origin of this receptor is a woman aged 18 to 35 in a cohort exposed to, infected with or recovered from COVID-19 (not recorded which). Material: PBMCs or T cells enriched from blood (not recorded which). This chain links TRBV12-3 or TRBV12-4 with TRBJ2-3; D is undetermined. The DNA of the CDR3 is TGTGCCAGCAGCCCCTATAGCACAGATACGCAGTATTTT. Encoded protein: CASSPYSTDTQYF.